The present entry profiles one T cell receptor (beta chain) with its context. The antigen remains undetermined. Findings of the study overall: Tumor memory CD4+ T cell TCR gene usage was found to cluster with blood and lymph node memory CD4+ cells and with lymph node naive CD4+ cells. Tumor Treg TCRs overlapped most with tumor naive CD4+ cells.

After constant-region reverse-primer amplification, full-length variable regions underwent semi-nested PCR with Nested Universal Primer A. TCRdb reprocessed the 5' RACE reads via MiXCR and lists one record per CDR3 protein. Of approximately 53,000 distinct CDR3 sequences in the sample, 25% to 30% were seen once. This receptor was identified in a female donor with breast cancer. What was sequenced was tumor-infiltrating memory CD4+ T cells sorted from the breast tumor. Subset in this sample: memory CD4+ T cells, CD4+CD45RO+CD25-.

The CDR3 sequence is CASSIRGSQLAFF. The CDR3 DNA is TGTGCCAGCAGCATTAGGGGGAGTCAGCTAGCTTTCTTT. V and J are TRBV7-2 and TRBJ1-1; tentatively, D is TRBD1 (6 bases). In germline, CDR1 is SGHTA, CDR2 FQGNSA. The CDR3 extends over 13 amino acids. V dropped 5 bases and J dropped 10 bases, with 17 bases sitting between them. The full variable domain, in which reference TRBV7-2 and TRBJ1-1 provide the parts outside the CDR3, is GAGVSQSPSNKVTEKGKDVELRCDPISGHTALYWYRQSLGQGLEFLIYFQGNSAPDKSGLPSDRFSAERTGGSVSTLTIQRTQQEDSAVYLCASSIRGSQLAFFGQGTRLTVV.